The 7 T cell receptor beta chains presented below share a single source sample, sequenced in a study of cytomegalovirus exposure and HLA in healthy donors (dated by TCRdb to the late 2010s). Library preparation was by the immunoSEQ multiplex PCR assay. The multiplex PCR relied on a mix of 60 forward primers for TCR Vbeta segments and 13 reverse primers for TCR Jbeta segments. TCRdb retrieved this table from immuneACCESS and kept in-frame rearrangements only. Not all clones are present; in checked studies, unresolved V genes account for under half, and no reason is known for the remainder. For this sample the table gives 250,000 to 350,000 clones, of which more than 80% were detected only once. Around 4% of the sample lies in the top ten. What was sequenced was PBMCs. These receptors came from a man aged 35 to 55 in good health and CMV-seropositive.

The chain combines TRBV11-2 with TRBJ2-3; 10 bases fit TRBD2. In germline, CDR1 is SGHAT, CDR2 FQNNGV. The CDR3 runs 16 residues. Losses at the gene ends were 4 bases for V and 0 bases for J; bases not matched to a gene: 4. CDR3 amino acids: CASSWTSGLSTDTQYF. For the CDR3, the DNA is TGTGCCAGCAGCTGGACTAGCGGCCTTAGCACAGATACGCAGTATTTT.

The chain employs TRBV7-2 and TRBJ2-1; tentatively, D is TRBD2 (6 bases). The CDR3 consists of 17 residues. Germline V lookup: CDR1 SGHTA, CDR2 FQGNSA. The V end was cut by 5 bases, the J end by 0 bases, with 17 bases between. DNA of the CDR3: TGTGCCAGCAGCCCCTCGCGACTAGGGGTCTCCTACAATGAGCAGTTCTTC. Translation: CASSPSRLGVSYNEQFF.

The rearrangement links TRBV7-3 to TRBJ2-1, with 11 nucleotides matching TRBD2. Germline CDR1 reads SGHTA; CDR2 reads FQGTGA. This CDR3 has 15 amino acids. The V and J ends lost 4 bases and 4 bases, in that order; junction bases with no gene match: 3. CDR3 in DNA: TGTGCCAGCAGCTCGGGACTAGCGGCGTACAATGAGCAGTTCTTC. This sequence encodes CASSSGLAAYNEQFF.

The table lists this clone with a few counts. The V gene is TRBV7-9, the J gene TRBJ2-6; D might be TRBD1 (6 bases). Germline assignment: CDR1 SEHNR and CDR2 FQNEAQ (reference sequence). V lost 5 bases and J 0 bases, leaving 14 bases between the germline ends. The CDR3 has 17 amino acids. Here the CDR3 DNA reads TGTGCCAGCAGCGCAGACAGGAGACGCTCTGGGGCCAACGTCCTGACTTTC. Translation: CASSADRRRSGANVLTF. The complete variable domain, with remaining parts taken from reference TRBV7-9 and TRBJ2-6, reads DTGVSQNPRHKITKRGQNVTFRCDPISEHNRLYWYRQTLGQGPEFLTYFQNEAQLEKSRLLSDRFSAERPKGSFSTLEIQRTEQGDSAMYLCASSADRRRSGANVLTFGAGSRLTVL.

The DNA of the CDR3 is TGTGCCAGCAGTTACTCGGGACAGGAGAATGAAAAACTGTTTTTT. Translating it yields CASSYSGQENEKLFF. The genes are TRBV6-6 and TRBJ1-4; TRBD1 matches 8 bases. CDR1 and CDR2 from the germline V gene are MNHNY and SVGAGI (reference sequence). Trimming at V came to 0 bases and at J to 5 bases, leaving 2 bases not matched to a gene. CDR3 length: 15 amino acids.

The J gene is TRBJ2-3, the V gene TRBV5-4; TRBD2 agrees at 10 bases. The germline V gene has CDR1 SGHNT and CDR2 YYREEE (reference sequence). The CDR3 consists of 14 residues. V lost 5 bases and J lost 5; bases outside the gene matches: 5. The CDR3 DNA sequence: TGTGCCAGCAGGAAGCGGGAGGGCCTAGATACGCAGTATTTT. Translated: CASRKREGLDTQYF.

The rearrangement uses TRBV14 and TRBJ1-1, with unresolved D. Trimming cost V 0 bases and J 1 base, with 12 bases left between them. CDR1 and CDR2 from the germline V gene are SGHDN and FVKESK. This CDR3 is built from 16 residues. The CDR3 DNA reads TGTGCCAGCAGCCAAGATGGATCAGCGGGGAACACTGAAGCTTTCTTT. It is translated as CASSQDGSAGNTEAFF.